The TCR beta chain under discussion was sequenced for a study of shared clonotypes between healthy human individuals. Regarding the study as a whole: Naive subsets generally exceeded memory subsets in estimated richness. Sorted-subset samples were not fully sequenced, rarefaction indicated.

All participating donors were Caucasian adults from Nashville, Tennessee. TCRdb's table, derived via immunoSEQ multiplex PCR, lists solely in-frame clones and lacks some. The table shows about 1 million clones, with approximately 68% occurring only once. Trimming removed 3 bases from V and 2 bases from J; junction bases left unmatched: 10. This CDR3 is built from 16 residues. The germline CDR1 and CDR2 sequences are SGHNT and YYREEE (reference sequence). With respect to this clone: Antigen: not known.

Sequenced sample: memory CD4+ T cells sorted from blood. Subset noted: CD45RA-negative fraction. This sequence originates from a man aged 18 to 30 in good health. The V and J genes are TRBV5-4 and TRBJ2-7, with 8 bases aligning to TRBD1. CDR3: CASSYGDWDRPYEQYF. In nucleotides, the CDR3 is TGTGCCAGCAGCTACGGGGATTGGGACAGGCCCTACGAGCAGTACTTC.